Listed below are T cell receptor beta chains from one sample, sequenced in a study of shared clonotypes between healthy human individuals. Libraries were prepared by immunoSEQ multiplex PCR; TCRdb keeps only in-frame clonotypes and omits some of them. The sample records a few million clones, roughly 92% being singletons. The specimen sequenced was naive CD4+ T cells sorted from blood. These receptors were collected from a man between 18 and 35 years old in good health. CDR3s include the opening cysteine and the closing phenylalanine or tryptophan. The D gene is left open where the match is weak. The listing skips clone size in some rows; elsewhere it reads once, few, many or a size class.

clone_size j_call d_call v_call cdr3_nt cdr3_aa
once TRBJ2-7 TRBD2 TRBV2 TGTGCCAGCAACGGGGACTATCAGTCCTACGAGCAGTACTTC CASNGDYQSYEQYF
. TRBJ2-5 . TRBV10-3 TGTGCCATCAGTGAGACCGGGACGTTGGACCAAGAGACCCAGTACTTC CAISETGTLDQETQYF
. TRBJ2-2 TRBD2 TRBV19 TGTGCCAGTAGGACCTGGCGGGAGTACTGGGAGCTGTTTTTT CASRTWREYWELFF
. TRBJ1-6 TRBD1 TRBV5-1 TGCGCCAGCAGCTTGGGGGGGACAGGAGACAATTCACCCCTCCACTTT CASSLGGTGDNSPLHF
. TRBJ2-7 TRBD1 TRBV5-1 TGCGCCAGCAGCGAAACAGGGGCCAGCTCCTACGAGCAGTACTTC CASSETGASSYEQYF
once TRBJ2-1 . TRBV6-5 TGTGCCAGCAGTCCTGGGAGTTCTGGGAGCAATGAGCAGTTCTTC CASSPGSSGSNEQFF
. TRBJ1-6 . TRBV30 TGTGCCTGGAGTGTAACATCCTACAATTCACCCCTCCACTTT CAWSVTSYNSPLHF
. TRBJ2-3 TRBD2 TRBV19 TGTGCCAGTAGTATAGGACTAGCGGGGGGGGATACGCAGTATTTT CASSIGLAGGDTQYF
once TRBJ2-2 TRBD1 TRBV16 TGTGCCAGCAGCCTCGACAGGGTTCGCGGCGGGGAGCTGTTTTTT CASSLDRVRGGELFF
. TRBJ2-6 . TRBV6-5 TGTGCCAGCAGTTTTTGGACAGCCTCTGGGGCCAACGTCCTGACTTTC CASSFWTASGANVLTF
few TRBJ2-7 TRBD1 TRBV6-1 TGTGCCAGCAGTGAAATGATGACAGGGAACTACGAGCAGTACTTC CASSEMMTGNYEQYF
. TRBJ2-3 . TRBV5-1 TGCGCCAGCAGTTTAACCGCAGGTCGAGATACGCAGTATTTT CASSLTAGRDTQYF
. TRBJ1-1 . TRBV12-5 TGTGCTAGTGGTTTGGGGGAGATATACACTGAAGCTTTCTTT CASGLGEIYTEAFF
. TRBJ2-1 TRBD2 TRBV5-1 TGCGCCAGCAGCCTGACTAGCACTTCGCTCTATGAGCAGTTCTTC CASSLTSTSLYEQFF
few TRBJ2-7 . TRBV20-1 TGCAGTGCTACTCCGTCAGGCGAGCAGTACTTC CSATPSGEQYF
. TRBJ2-1 . TRBV5-4 TGTGCCAGCAGCTTGGCGCACCCGCGAGGAACTGAGCAGTTCTTC CASSLAHPRGTEQFF
. TRBJ1-2 . TRBV11-2 TGTGCCAGCAGCTTACCCGGGGGAGGGGGCTACACCTTC CASSLPGGGGYTF
. TRBJ2-1 TRBD2 TRBV19 TGTGCCAGTAGTACAACTAGCGGGAGTTTCTATGAGCAGTTCTTC CASSTTSGSFYEQFF
. TRBJ1-3 . TRBV9 TGTGCCAGCAGCGTAGAGCCCTCCTACTCTGGAAACACCATATATTTT CASSVEPSYSGNTIYF
. TRBJ1-5 . TRBV7-3 TGTGCCAGCAGCCCGGGGGCCAATCAGCCCCAGCATTTT CASSPGANQPQHF
. TRBJ2-7 TRBD1 TRBV5-8 TGTGCCAGCAGCTTGATGGACAGGGGCATCTACGAGCAGTACTTC CASSLMDRGIYEQYF
. TRBJ1-4 . TRBV6-5 TGTGCCAGCAGTTACCCCCGCCCGTGGGGGGAAAAACTGTTTTTT CASSYPRPWGEKLFF
. TRBJ2-3 . TRBV27 TGTGCCAGCAGTTGGAGAGATACGCAGTATTTT CASSWRDTQYF
. TRBJ1-1 . TRBV6-6 TGTGCCAGCACAAGAGGCGGGGTTGGTACTGAAGCTTTCTTT CASTRGGVGTEAFF
. TRBJ2-7 . TRBV2 TGTGCCAGCAGGCCGGTCTCAGGAGGCTACGAGCAGTACTTC CASRPVSGGYEQYF
. TRBJ2-1 . TRBV19 TGTGCCAGTACTGCAGACAGTGCCTACAATGAGCAGTTCTTC CASTADSAYNEQFF
. TRBJ1-2 . TRBV11-2 TGTGCCAGCAGCCTAAATGGCTACACCTTC CASSLNGYTF
once TRBJ2-7 TRBD1 TRBV5-4 TGTGCCAGCAGCTCTCCCGGGACAGCGAACTACGAGCAGTACTTC CASSSPGTANYEQYF
. TRBJ1-6 TRBD1 TRBV19 TGTGCCAGTAGAACTACCGGGACAGCCAATTCACCCCTCCACTTT CASRTTGTANSPLHF
. TRBJ2-7 TRBD1 TRBV6-1 TGTGCCAGCAGTCCGGGACAGGCATCCTACGAGCAGTACTTC CASSPGQASYEQYF
. TRBJ2-3 TRBD2 TRBV5-1 TGCGCCAGCAGTCCCGGCGGGGGAGGCACAGATACGCAGTATTTT CASSPGGGGTDTQYF
. TRBJ2-1 TRBD2 TRBV18 TGTGCCAGCTCACAATCCGGGACTATCAATGAGCAGTTCTTC CASSQSGTINEQFF
. TRBJ1-4 . TRBV4-1 TGCGCCAGCAGCCGGATTCAGGGCTTTCGTGAAAAACTGTTTTTT CASSRIQGFREKLFF
once TRBJ2-5 TRBD2 TRBV7-9 TGTGCCAGCAGCTCTGGGCGGGGGACTGAAGAGACCCAGTACTTC CASSSGRGTEETQYF
. TRBJ2-7 . TRBV28 TGTGCCAGCAGTTTGGGAGAGGGGACATTCGCCTACGAGCAGTACTTC CASSLGEGTFAYEQYF
few TRBJ1-5 . TRBV6-1 TGTGCCAGCAGTGAAACCCCCCAGGGGAGGCAGCCCCAGCATTTT CASSETPQGRQPQHF
. TRBJ2-5 . TRBV9 TGTGCCAGCAGCGTAGTACGCCTTGAGGAGACCCAGTACTTC CASSVVRLEETQYF
once TRBJ2-7 . TRBV25-1 TGTGCCATCAAGGGAGTATCCTACGAGCAGTACTTC CAIKGVSYEQYF
. TRBJ2-5 . TRBV6-5 TGTGCCAGCAGGCGGGGGCCCCTCCAAGAGACCCAGTACTTC CASRRGPLQETQYF
. TRBJ2-2 TRBD2 TRBV2 TGTGCCAGCAGGGAGTGGACTAGCTTAAACACCGGGGAGCTGTTTTTT CASREWTSLNTGELFF
. TRBJ2-5 TRBD2 TRBV15 TGTGCCACCAGCAAGCCACTAGCGGGAACTCAAGAGACCCAGTACTTC CATSKPLAGTQETQYF
. TRBJ2-7 . TRBV4-1 TGCGCCAGCAGCTACACAGAGAGCGGTTGGGACGAGCAGTACTTC CASSYTESGWDEQYF
. TRBJ1-3 . TRBV5-6 TGTGCCAGCAGCTTAGCCACGGGCTCTGGAAACACCATATATTTT CASSLATGSGNTIYF
. TRBJ1-5 . TRBV7-9 TGTGCCAGCAGCCCTGGTTTTCGGGGAACGAGCAATCAGCCCCAGCATTTT CASSPGFRGTSNQPQHF
. TRBJ2-7 TRBD2 TRBV4-3 TGCGCCAGCACTGGGGGGGAGCGGCACTCCTACGAGCAGTACTTC CASTGGERHSYEQYF
. TRBJ1-5 . TRBV28 TGTGCCAGCAGTTTGAGACAAGGCGGCAATCAGCCCCAGCATTTT CASSLRQGGNQPQHF
. TRBJ2-5 TRBD2 TRBV5-1 TGCGCCAGCAGTTCACTAGCGGACCTCTCAAAGACCCAGTACTTC CASSSLADLSKTQYF
. TRBJ2-3 . TRBV5-8 TGTGCCAGCATCCGAATGGGGCCCTTGAGGGCAGATACGCAGTATTTT CASIRMGPLRADTQYF
. TRBJ2-5 . TRBV10-3 TGTGCCATCAGTGAGGTTGGGGGTGCCGAGACCCAGTACTTC CAISEVGGAETQYF
. TRBJ1-2 . TRBV27 TGTGCCAGCAGTTTTCTCCCAGCTAACTATGGCTACACCTTC CASSFLPANYGYTF